This T cell receptor beta chain was profiled in a study of response to subunit inactivated influenza vaccine. The study, taken as a whole, reports: New T cells are recruited in small numbers by each seasonal influenza vaccination, according to the authors' suggestion.

This clonotype was detected ten times or more. Its matching antigen is unknown. Germline CDR1 is SGHAT and CDR2 is FQDESV (reference sequence). CDR3 size: 18 residues. Trimming cost V 7 bases and J 5 bases, with 27 bases left between them. In TCRdb, the RT-PCR reads were re-called with MiXCR into one record per CDR3 protein. Of fewer than 600,000 distinct CDR3 sequences in the sample, 6% to 9% were seen once. The genes are TRBV11-1 and TRBJ2-1; no firm D call. This TCR was sampled from a man in his fifties or sixties who received an inactivated influenza vaccine. Sequencing was performed on PBMCs from blood, taken 23 to 25 months after vaccination. The CDR3 region is CASNNPINPVISNNEQFF. The CDR3 region has the DNA TGTGCCAGCAACAACCCAATCAATCCCGTCATTTCCAACAATGAGCAGTTCTTC.